Each of the 21 T cell receptor beta chains below was sequenced from the same sample in a study of shared clonotypes between healthy human individuals. The method was immunoSEQ multiplex PCR; TCRdb's version includes in-frame clones alone and lacks a portion of them. The repertoire holds 2 million to 2.5 million clones, approximately 95% seen once, with about 0.39% in the top ten. Sequencing was carried out using naive CD4+ T cells from PBMCs. The subset denotes: CD45RA+ positively selected. These receptors were collected from a man aged 18 to 30 in good health. Some clones in this sample may be carry-over from other donors' samples.

This clone was seen just once. The same CDR3 also results from other DNA sequences found in this sample. This chain links TRBV7-2 with TRBJ1-5; D uncertain. Trimming removed 1 base at V and 6 bases at J, with 7 bases between. The CDR3 covers 13 residues. Germline V lookup: CDR1 SGHTA, CDR2 FQGNSA. CDR3 sequence: CASSLETGQPQHF. As DNA, the CDR3 is TGTGCCAGCAGCTTAGAAACGGGTCAGCCCCAGCATTTT.

This clone was picked up one time. The chain joins TRBV28 to TRBJ1-2; D might be TRBD1 (6 bases). The germline V gene encodes CDR1 MDHEN and CDR2 SYDVKM. The CDR3 consists of 16 residues. Trimming stripped 1 base from V and 3 bases from J, with 15 bases between. In nucleotides, the CDR3 is TGTGCCAGCAGTTTATTGCGGGGGGCCGGCGACTATGGCTACACCTTC. Translating it yields CASSLLRGAGDYGYTF.

The chain couples TRBV28 to TRBJ2-2; TRBD2 matches 7 bases. CDR1 is MDHEN and CDR2 is SYDVKM in the germline V gene. Germline trimming cut 7 bases from V and 2 bases from J; bases unmatched to any gene: 7. The CDR3 covers 15 residues. The CDR3 DNA reads TGTGCCAGCACCTATAGCGGGCCCAACACCGGGGAGCTGTTTTTT. Amino acids: CASTYSGPNTGELFF.

J is TRBJ2-3 and V is TRBV7-8; a weak D match, TRBD1 (6 bases). The CDR3 is made up of 14 amino acids. Germline V CDR1 and CDR2: SGHVS, FQNEAQ. V was shortened by 0 bases and J by 5 bases, with 9 bases between the two germline ends. The CDR3 DNA sequence: TGTGCCAGCAGCTTAGCGGGGGCCCGAGATACGCAGTATTTT. It translates to CASSLAGARDTQYF.

J is TRBJ2-2 and V is TRBV2, with 13 positions matching TRBD2. Per germline, CDR1 SNHLY and CDR2 FYNNEI. This CDR3 spans 17 amino acids. V shed 7 bases, J shed 4 bases, and the junction held 9 bases outside the gene matches. This CDR3 reads CASTRTSGRVTTGELFF. As DNA, the CDR3 is TGTGCCAGCACCAGGACTAGCGGGAGAGTCACCACCGGGGAGCTGTTTTTT.

This sequence joins TRBV6-1 and TRBJ2-6, with D perhaps matching TRBD1 (5 bases). The germline gives CDR1 MNHNS, CDR2 SASEGT. With 4 bases removed from V and 2 bases from J, the gap between germline ends came to 12 bases. There are 16 residues in the CDR3. The DNA of the CDR3 is TGTGCCAGCAGTGTACCAGGGATGGCTGGGGCCAACGTCCTGACTTTC. Its protein product is CASSVPGMAGANVLTF.

In this sample, this clone turned up once. J is TRBJ2-7 and V is TRBV15; D gene unclear. CDR3 length: 13 residues. Germline V gene data show CDR1 as LNHNV and CDR2 as YYDKDF (reference sequence). V was clipped by 2 bases and J by 4 bases, with 9 bases between them. The DNA of the CDR3 is TGTGCCACCAGCAGACCCACACAGTACGAGCAGTACTTC. This codes for CATSRPTQYEQYF.

The chain joins TRBV29-1 to TRBJ1-2, with no clear D. Germline V lookup: CDR1 SQVTM, CDR2 ANQGSEA. V dropped 3 bases and J dropped 4 bases, with 12 bases sitting between them. The CDR3 contains 13 residues. Here the CDR3 DNA reads TGCAGCGTTGAGGGCAGAAGAACCTATGGCTACACCTTC. Its protein product is CSVEGRRTYGYTF.

Notes on this clone: Other nucleotide sequences in the sample specify the same CDR3. V and J are TRBV5-1 and TRBJ2-7, with D possibly matching TRBD2 (5 bases). In germline, CDR1 is SGHRS, CDR2 YFSETQ. Trimming took 0 bases from V and 7 from J, leaving 8 bases between them. This CDR3 region has 12 residues. CDR3 sequence: CASSLGEGEQYF. The CDR3 nucleotides read TGCGCCAGCAGCTTGGGTGAGGGTGAGCAGTACTTC.

This sequence joins TRBV2 and TRBJ1-5; no clear D. CDR3 length: 12 residues. Germline assignment: CDR1 SNHLY and CDR2 FYNNEI. The V end lost 3 bases, the J end lost 9 bases, and 9 bases lay between the germline ends. The CDR3 DNA reads TGTGCCAGCAGTGAGAGAGGAGGGCCCCAGCATTTT. This gives the protein CASSERGGPQHF.

The V and J genes are TRBV7-2 and TRBJ2-7; 8 bases fit TRBD2. The V and J ends lost 1 base and 4 bases, in that order; junction bases with no gene match: 6. The CDR3 runs to 15 residues. CDR1 is SGHTA, CDR2 FQGNSA, per germline. Written as DNA, the CDR3 is TGTGCCAGCAGCTTAGTACGGGAGGGCCGATACGAGCAGTACTTC. As protein: CASSLVREGRYEQYF.

V and J are TRBV5-4 and TRBJ1-2; TRBD1 matches at 7 bases. Germline CDR1 SGHNT, CDR2 YYREEE (reference sequence). V gave up 2 bases and J gave up 7 bases; unmatched junction bases: 5. CDR3 length equals 13 residues. DNA for the CDR3: TGTGCCAGCAGCTTAGAGACAGGGACTGGCTACACCTTC. This codes for CASSLETGTGYTF.

There are a few counts of this clone. V and J are TRBV18 and TRBJ1-4; D unresolved. V was clipped by 2 bases and J by 6 bases, with 13 bases between them. Germline V gene sequence: CDR1 KGHSH, CDR2 LQKENI. There are 15 residues in the CDR3. The CDR3 reads CASSPADARDEKLFF. CDR3 in DNA: TGTGCCAGCTCACCAGCCGACGCCCGGGATGAAAAACTGTTTTTT.

This sequence joins TRBV27 and TRBJ2-7; 11 bases agree with TRBD2. Germline values: CDR1 MNHEY, CDR2 SMNVEV (reference sequence). The CDR3 extends over 14 amino acids. The V segment lost 5 bases and the J segment 7 bases; nucleotides outside the gene matches: 7. The CDR3 spells CASSRLAGTSEQYF. The CDR3 coding sequence is TGTGCCAGCAGTCGACTAGCGGGGACGTCGGAGCAGTACTTC.

This clone was counted a few times. V gene TRBV19 combines with J gene TRBJ1-5; D unclear. Germline values: CDR1 LNHDA, CDR2 SQIVND (reference sequence). Between the trimmed V and J ends, which lost 6 bases and 0 bases, there was a span of 6 bases. CDR3 length equals 13 residues. CDR3 DNA: TGTGCCAGTAGAGAATATAGCAATCAGCCCCAGCATTTT. Amino acid sequence: CASREYSNQPQHF.

V and J are TRBV30 and TRBJ2-2, with D perhaps matching TRBD2 (6 bases). The CDR3 spans 14 residues. Germline assignment: CDR1 GTSNPN and CDR2 SVGIG (reference sequence). Between the trimmed V and J ends, which lost 4 bases and 3 bases, there was a span of 12 bases. This CDR3 is CAWNPGAYTGELFF. CDR3 coding DNA: TGTGCCTGGAACCCGGGAGCGTACACCGGGGAGCTGTTTTTT.

The V call is TRBV19, the J call TRBJ2-7; 12 nucleotides align to TRBD2. V shed 10 bases and J 4 bases; nucleotides not matched to a gene: 17. Germline V gene data show CDR1 as LNHDA and CDR2 as SQIVND (reference sequence). The CDR3 is 17 residues long. CDR3 nucleotides: TGTGCCACCTCGGGACTAGCGGGTTCAAACGGCCGTTACGAGCAGTACTTC. It specifies CATSGLAGSNGRYEQYF.

This CDR3 is CASNRERTYNEQFF. DNA for the CDR3: TGTGCCAGCAACCGTGAGAGGACCTACAATGAGCAGTTCTTC. The chain uses TRBV18 and TRBJ2-1; D gene uncertain. CDR3 length equals 14 residues. V was clipped by 8 bases and J by 2 bases, with 13 bases between them. Germline-derived CDR1 and CDR2 are KGHSH and LQKENI.

The V and J genes are TRBV30 and TRBJ1-3; possible D gene TRBD1, 6 bases. The CDR3 extends over 14 amino acids. Germline V CDR1 and CDR2: GTSNPN, SVGIG (reference sequence). Deletions cut 4 bases from V and 7 bases from J, with 17 bases between. The CDR3 bases are TGTGCCTGGACAGGGGCGCCCGTCTTCAACACCATATATTTT. As protein: CAWTGAPVFNTIYF.

Worth noting for this clone: Other nucleotide sequences from this sample produce the same CDR3. This chain connects TRBV2 to TRBJ2-1, with 11 bases identical to TRBD2. The CDR3 contains 14 residues. V lost 8 bases, J lost 4 bases, and 4 bases stayed unmatched. Germline CDR1 reads SNHLY; CDR2 reads FYNNEI. The DNA of the CDR3 is TGTGCCAGCTCCACTAGCGGGAGTTACAATGAGCAGTTCTTC. This codes for CASSTSGSYNEQFF.

The genes are TRBV4-3 and TRBJ2-1; D remains ambiguous. The germline CDR1 and CDR2 sequences are LGHNA and YSLEER. The CDR3 has 14 amino acids. Trimming pared 2 bases from V and 9 bases from J, leaving 14 bases between. The CDR3 DNA reads TGCGCCAGCAGCCAACCTCACTCGACCGGTGAGCAGTTCTTC. Translation gives CASSQPHSTGEQFF.